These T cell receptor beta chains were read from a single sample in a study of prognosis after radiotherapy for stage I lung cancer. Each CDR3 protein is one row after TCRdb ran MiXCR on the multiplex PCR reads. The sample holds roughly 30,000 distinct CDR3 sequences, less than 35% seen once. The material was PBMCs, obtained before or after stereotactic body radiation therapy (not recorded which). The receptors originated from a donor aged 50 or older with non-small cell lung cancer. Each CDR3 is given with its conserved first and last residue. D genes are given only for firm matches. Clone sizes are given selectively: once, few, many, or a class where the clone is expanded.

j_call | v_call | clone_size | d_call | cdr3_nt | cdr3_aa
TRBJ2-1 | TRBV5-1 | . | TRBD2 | TGCGCCAGCTCCCTAGCGGGAGAATCGTACAATGAGCAGTTCTTC | CASSLAGESYNEQFF
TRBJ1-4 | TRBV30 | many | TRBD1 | TGTGCCTGGAGTAAAGGGACAGGAAATGAAAAACTGTTTTTT | CAWSKGTGNEKLFF
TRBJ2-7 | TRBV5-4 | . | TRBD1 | TGTGCCAGCAGCTCGGGACAGGGGATCTCCTACGAGCAGTACTTC | CASSSGQGISYEQYF
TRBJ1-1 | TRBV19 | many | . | TGTGCCAGTAGTATCCAGAACACTGAAGCTTTCTTT | CASSIQNTEAFF
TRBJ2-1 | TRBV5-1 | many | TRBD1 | TGCGCCAGCAGCTTGGGGGGACAGAGAAACTACAATGAGCAGTTCTTC | CASSLGGQRNYNEQFF
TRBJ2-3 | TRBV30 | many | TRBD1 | TGTGCCTGGAGCTACTCCGGGACAGGGACAGATACGCAGTATTTT | CAWSYSGTGTDTQYF
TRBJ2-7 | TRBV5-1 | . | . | TGCGCCAGCAGCTTGGTAGGTCAGTCCTACGAGCAGTACTTC | CASSLVGQSYEQYF
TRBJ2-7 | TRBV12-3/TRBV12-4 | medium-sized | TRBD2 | TGTGCCAGCACCGGGACTAGGGGTAACTACGAGCAGTACTTC | CASTGTRGNYEQYF
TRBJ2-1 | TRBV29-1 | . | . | TGCAGCTCCTACATGGGAGGCGATGAGCAGTTCTTC | CSSYMGGDEQFF
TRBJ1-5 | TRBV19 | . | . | TGTGCCAGTAGTATAGGGGGCAGGGTAAAAAACAATCAGCCCAAGAATTTT | CASSIGGRVKNNQPKNF
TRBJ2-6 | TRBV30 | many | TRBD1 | TGTGCCTGGACCAGGGACAGCAGCTCTGGGGCCAACGTCCTGACTTTC | CAWTRDSSSGANVLTF
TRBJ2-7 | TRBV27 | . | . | TGTGCCAGCAGTCTCTGGGGACGGGGCGGAGGTGCCCACGAGCAGTACTTC | CASSLWGRGGGAHEQYF
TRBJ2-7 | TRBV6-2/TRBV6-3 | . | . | TGTGCCAGCAGTGGAGGGGACCGCTGTTACGAGCAGTACTTC | CASSGGDRCYEQYF
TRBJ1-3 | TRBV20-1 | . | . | TGCAGTGCCGTCCTTCGGAACTCTGGAAACACCATATATTTT | CSAVLRNSGNTIYF
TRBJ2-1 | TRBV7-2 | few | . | TGTGCCAGCAGCCCCCCCGAGGCGGTTTCATCCTACAATGAGCAGTTCTTC | CASSPPEAVSSYNEQFF
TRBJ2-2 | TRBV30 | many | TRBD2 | TGTGCCTGGAGTGTTCTAGCGGGGGACACCGGGGAGCTGTTTTTT | CAWSVLAGDTGELFF
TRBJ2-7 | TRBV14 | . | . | TGTGCCAGCAGCCATCTCCTTTCCGGGAGGCAGTACTTC | CASSHLLSGRQYF
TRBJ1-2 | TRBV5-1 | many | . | TGCGCCAGCTCGACAGGATCAGATGGCTACACCTTC | CASSTGSDGYTF
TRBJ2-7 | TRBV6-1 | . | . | TGTGCCAGCAGTGAGGCGGAGAGCTCCTACGAGCAGTACTTC | CASSEAESSYEQYF
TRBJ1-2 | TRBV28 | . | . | TGTGCCAGCAGCTACAGGGCAAGGGGAATAGGCTACACCTTC | CASSYRARGIGYTF
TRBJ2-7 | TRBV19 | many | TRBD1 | TGTGCCACTCAACCGGGACAGGGAGGAGAGCAGTACTTC | CATQPGQGGEQYF
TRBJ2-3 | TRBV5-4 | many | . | TGTGCCAGCAGCACCGGAGGTCAGGGGAGGCCAGATACGCAGTATTTT | CASSTGGQGRPDTQYF
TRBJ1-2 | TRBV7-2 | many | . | TGTGCCAGCAGCTCCCCGGGACGCCTTACCTATGGCTACACCTTC | CASSSPGRLTYGYTF
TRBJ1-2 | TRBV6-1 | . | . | TGTGCCAGCATGGAGCCGAGGTTCAGGGAGGGCGGCTACACCTTC | CASMEPRFREGGYTF
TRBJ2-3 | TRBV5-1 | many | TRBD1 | TGCGCCAGCAGCCAAGGGACAGGAAGCACAGATACGCAGTATTTT | CASSQGTGSTDTQYF
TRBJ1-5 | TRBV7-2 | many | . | TGTGCCAGCAGTCTCCTCCGGGGGGCCCACCCCCAGCCCCAGCATTTT | CASSLLRGAHPQPQHF
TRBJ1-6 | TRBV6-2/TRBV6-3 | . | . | TGTGCCAGCAGCGTCACCCCCGGGGGGGGGAATTCACCCCTCAACTTC | CASSVTPGGGNSPLNF
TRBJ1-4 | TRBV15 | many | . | TGTGCCACCAGCAGAGAGACAGGCGGTAATGAAAAACTGTTTTTT | CATSRETGGNEKLFF
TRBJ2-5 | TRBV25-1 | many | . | TGTGCCAGCAGTGAAAGGGAGTGGCAGCAAGAGACCCAGTACTTC | CASSEREWQQETQYF
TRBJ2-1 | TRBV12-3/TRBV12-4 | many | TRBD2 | TGTGCCAGCAGTTTCGGCGGGAGGGCCAATGAGCAGTTCTTC | CASSFGGRANEQFF
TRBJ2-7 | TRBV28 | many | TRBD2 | TGTGCCAGCAGTTTAGGGCTAGCGGGGGGTTCCTACGAGCAGTACTTC | CASSLGLAGGSYEQYF
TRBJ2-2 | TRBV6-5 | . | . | TGTGCCAGCAGTTACTCTAGCGTGGGGGCGTTTGGCGTGGAGCTGTTTTTT | CASSYSSVGAFGVELFF